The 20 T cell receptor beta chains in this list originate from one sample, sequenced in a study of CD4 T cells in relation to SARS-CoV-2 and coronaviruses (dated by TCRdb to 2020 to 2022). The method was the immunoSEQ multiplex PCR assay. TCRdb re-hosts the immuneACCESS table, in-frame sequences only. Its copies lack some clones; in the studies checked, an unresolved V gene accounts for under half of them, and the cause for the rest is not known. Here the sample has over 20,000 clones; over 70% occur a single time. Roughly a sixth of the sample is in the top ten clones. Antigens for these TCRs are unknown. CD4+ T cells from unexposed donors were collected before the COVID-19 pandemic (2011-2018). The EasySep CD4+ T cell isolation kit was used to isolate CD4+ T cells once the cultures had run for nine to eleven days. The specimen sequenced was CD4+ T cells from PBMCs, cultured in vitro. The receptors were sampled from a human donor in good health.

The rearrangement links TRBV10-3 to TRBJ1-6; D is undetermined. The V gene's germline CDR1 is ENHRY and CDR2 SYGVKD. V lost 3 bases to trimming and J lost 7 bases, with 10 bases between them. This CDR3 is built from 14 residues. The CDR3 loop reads CAISDNYGNSPLHF. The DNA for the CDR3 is TGTGCCATCAGTGATAATTACGGGAATTCACCCCTCCACTTT.

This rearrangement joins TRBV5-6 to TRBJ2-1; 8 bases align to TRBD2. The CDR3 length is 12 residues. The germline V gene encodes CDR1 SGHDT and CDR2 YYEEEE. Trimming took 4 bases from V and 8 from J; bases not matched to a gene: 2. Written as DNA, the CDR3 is TGTGCCAGCAGCGGACTAGCCCATGAGCAGTTCTTC. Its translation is CASSGLAHEQFF.

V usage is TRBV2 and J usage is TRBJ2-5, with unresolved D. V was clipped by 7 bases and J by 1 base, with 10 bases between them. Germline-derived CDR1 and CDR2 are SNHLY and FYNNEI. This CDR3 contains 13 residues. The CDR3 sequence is CASKFEAQETQYF. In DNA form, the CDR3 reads TGTGCCAGCAAATTCGAGGCCCAAGAGACCCAGTACTTC.

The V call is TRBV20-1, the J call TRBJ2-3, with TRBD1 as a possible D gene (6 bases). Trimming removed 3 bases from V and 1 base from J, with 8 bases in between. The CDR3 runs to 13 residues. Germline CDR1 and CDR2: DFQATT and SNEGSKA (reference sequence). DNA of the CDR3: TGCAGTGCTAGTTCAGGGGGCACAGATACGCAGTATTTT. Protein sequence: CSASSGGTDTQYF.

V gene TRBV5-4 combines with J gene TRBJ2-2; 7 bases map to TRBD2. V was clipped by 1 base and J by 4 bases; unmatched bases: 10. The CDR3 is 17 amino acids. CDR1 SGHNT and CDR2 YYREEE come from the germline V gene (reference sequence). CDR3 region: CASSLFRGGRGTGELFF. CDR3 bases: TGTGCCAGCAGCTTGTTCCGGGGAGGGAGGGGCACCGGGGAGCTGTTTTTT.

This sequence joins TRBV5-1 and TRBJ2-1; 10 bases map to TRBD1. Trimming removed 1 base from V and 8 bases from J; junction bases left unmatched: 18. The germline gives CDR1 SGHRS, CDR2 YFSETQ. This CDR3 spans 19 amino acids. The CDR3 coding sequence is TGCGCCAGCAGCTTGAGCCTCCAGGGGTTGGGACAGGGGAACCATGAGCAGTTCTTC. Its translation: CASSLSLQGLGQGNHEQFF.

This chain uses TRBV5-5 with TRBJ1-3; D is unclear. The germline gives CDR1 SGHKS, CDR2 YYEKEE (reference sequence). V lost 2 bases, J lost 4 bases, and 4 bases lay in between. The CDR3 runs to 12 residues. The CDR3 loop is CASSFSGNTIYF. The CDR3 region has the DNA TGTGCCAGCAGCTTTTCCGGAAACACCATATATTTT.

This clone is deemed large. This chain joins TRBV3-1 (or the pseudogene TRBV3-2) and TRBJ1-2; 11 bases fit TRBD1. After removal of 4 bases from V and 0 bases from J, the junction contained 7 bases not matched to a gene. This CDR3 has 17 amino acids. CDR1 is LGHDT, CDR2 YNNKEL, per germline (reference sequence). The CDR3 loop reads CASSLGQGATTNYGYTF. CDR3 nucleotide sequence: TGTGCCAGCAGCCTAGGACAGGGGGCTACAACTAACTATGGCTACACCTTC.

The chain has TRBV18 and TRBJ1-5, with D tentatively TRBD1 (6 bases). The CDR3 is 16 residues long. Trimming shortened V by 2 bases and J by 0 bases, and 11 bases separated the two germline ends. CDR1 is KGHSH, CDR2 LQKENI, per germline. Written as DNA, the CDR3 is TGTGCCAGCTCACCAGGGACACCCTATAGCAATCAGCCCCAGCATTTT. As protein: CASSPGTPYSNQPQHF.

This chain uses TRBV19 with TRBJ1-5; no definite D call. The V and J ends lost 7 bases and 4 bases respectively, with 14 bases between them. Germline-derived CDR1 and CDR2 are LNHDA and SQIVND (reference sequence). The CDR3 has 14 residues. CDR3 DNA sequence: TGTGCCAGTAATAGTGGGGTTGGGAATCAGCCCCAGCATTTT. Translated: CASNSGVGNQPQHF. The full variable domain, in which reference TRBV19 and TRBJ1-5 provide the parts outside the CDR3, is DGGITQSPKYLFRKEGQNVTLSCEQNLNHDAMYWYRQDPGQGLRLIYYSQIVNDFQKGDIAEGYSVSREKKESFPLTVTSAQKNPTAFYLCASNSGVGNQPQHFGDGTRLSIL.

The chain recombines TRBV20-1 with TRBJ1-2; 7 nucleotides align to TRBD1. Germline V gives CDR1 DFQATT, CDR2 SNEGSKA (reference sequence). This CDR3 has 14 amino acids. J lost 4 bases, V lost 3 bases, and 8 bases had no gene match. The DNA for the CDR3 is TGCAGTGCTAGTGACCCAGGGGGTCGCTATGGCTACACCTTC. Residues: CSASDPGGRYGYTF.

Written as DNA, the CDR3 is TGTGCCAGCAGCCAGCTCAGGGGGATATCTGAAGCTTTCTTT. Its protein is CASSQLRGISEAFF. The genes are TRBV14 and TRBJ1-1; 7 bases are a match to TRBD1. CDR1 is SGHDN and CDR2 is FVKESK in the germline V gene. The CDR3 loop spans 14 amino acids. Germline trimming cut 3 bases from V and 6 bases from J; bases unmatched to any gene: 7.

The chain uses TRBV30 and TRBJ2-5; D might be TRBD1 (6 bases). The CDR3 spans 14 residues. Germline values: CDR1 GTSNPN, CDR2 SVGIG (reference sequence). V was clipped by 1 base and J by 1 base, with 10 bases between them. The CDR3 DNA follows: TGTGCCTGGAGTGCCGGACAGCTCCAAGAGACCCAGTACTTC. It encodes CAWSAGQLQETQYF.

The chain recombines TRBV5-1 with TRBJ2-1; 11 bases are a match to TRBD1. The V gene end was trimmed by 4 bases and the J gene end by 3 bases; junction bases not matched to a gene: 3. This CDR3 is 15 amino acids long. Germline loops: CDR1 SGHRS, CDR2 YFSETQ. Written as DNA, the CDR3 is TGCGCCAGCAGCGGCGGGACAGGGGGCTACAATGAGCAGTTCTTC. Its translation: CASSGGTGGYNEQFF.

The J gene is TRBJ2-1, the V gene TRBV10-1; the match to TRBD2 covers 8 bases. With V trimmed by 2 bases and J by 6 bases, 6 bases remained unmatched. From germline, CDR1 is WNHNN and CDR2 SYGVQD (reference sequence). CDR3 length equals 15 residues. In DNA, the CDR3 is TGCGCCAGCAGTGAGGAATCTAGCGGGCTCAATGAGCAGTTCTTC. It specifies CASSEESSGLNEQFF.

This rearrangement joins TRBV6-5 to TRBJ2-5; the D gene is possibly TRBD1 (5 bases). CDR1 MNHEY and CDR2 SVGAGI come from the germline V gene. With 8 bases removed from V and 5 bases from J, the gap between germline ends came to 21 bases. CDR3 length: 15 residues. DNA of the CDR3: TGTGCCAGCTCTGCCCAGGGAAGTTACATGGAGACCCAGTACTTC. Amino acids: CASSAQGSYMETQYF.

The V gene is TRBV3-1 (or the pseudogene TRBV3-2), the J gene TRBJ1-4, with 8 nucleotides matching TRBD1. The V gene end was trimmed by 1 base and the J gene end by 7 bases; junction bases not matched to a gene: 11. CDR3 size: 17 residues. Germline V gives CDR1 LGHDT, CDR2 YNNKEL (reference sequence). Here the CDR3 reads CASSQADRVLLGEKLFF. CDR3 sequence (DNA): TGTGCCAGCAGCCAAGCGGACAGGGTGTTGTTGGGTGAAAAACTGTTTTTT.

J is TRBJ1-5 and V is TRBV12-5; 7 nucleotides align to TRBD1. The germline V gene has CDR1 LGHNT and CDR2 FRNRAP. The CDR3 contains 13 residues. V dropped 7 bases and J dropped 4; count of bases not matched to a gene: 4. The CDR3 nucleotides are TGTGCTAGTGCCCGACAGGGAAATCAGCCCCAGCATTTT. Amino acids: CASARQGNQPQHF.

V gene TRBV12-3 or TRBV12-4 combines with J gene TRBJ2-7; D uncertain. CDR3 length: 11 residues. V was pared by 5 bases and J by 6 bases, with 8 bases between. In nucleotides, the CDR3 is TGTGCCAGCAGTGTAGGGTCCGAGCAGTACTTC. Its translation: CASSVGSEQYF.

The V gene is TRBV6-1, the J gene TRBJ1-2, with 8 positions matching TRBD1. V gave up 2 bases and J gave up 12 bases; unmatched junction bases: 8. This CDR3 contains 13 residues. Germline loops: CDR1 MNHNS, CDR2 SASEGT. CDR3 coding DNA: TGTGCCAGCAGTGAAAGCGGACAGGGCTCAAACACCTTC. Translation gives CASSESGQGSNTF.